A single T cell receptor (beta chain) is shown here with its context. This clonotype was counted at least ten times. Its antigen has not been determined. Base-call qualities are not available, and no considerably larger clone is one nucleotide away. The label giving this sample's time point can be read as: after trial treatment. The treatment or condition label for this specimen denotes: LDRT plus nivolumab, ipilimumab, low-dose cyclophosphamide and aspirin (RACIN trial). Donors were enrolled in RACIN, a single-arm phase I dose-escalation trial combining nivolumab, ipilimumab, aspirin, low-dose cyclophosphamide and low-dose radiotherapy. Patients were eligible if they had advanced solid tumors that were TIL-negative. These data are taken from a study of low-dose radiotherapy and immunotherapy resistance in tumors (dated by TCRdb to about 2022). For context, the study as a whole: Cohort 1 received 0.5 Gy per fraction every 2 weeks, with a prescribed total PTV dose of 6.5 Gy. Eight patients were included in the translational analysis, namely three from the first dose cohort plus the first five from the second dose cohort. Cohort 2 received 1 Gy per fraction every two weeks, with a total of 13 Gy over 26 weeks. Trial participants were not randomized into treatment groups. Nivolumab was administered intravenously as a 240 mg flat dose every two weeks, and ipilimumab was administered intravenously at 1 mg/kg every six weeks. Aspirin 300 mg was taken orally once daily by patients for four cycles, starting on cycle 1 day 1. Cyclophosphamide 200 mg/m2 was given intravenously every two weeks, one day before each radiation and immunotherapy administration.

Instrument on record: Illumina HiSeq 2500. First-strand cDNA was synthesized with Superscript III and a set of TRAV- and TRBV-specific primers, covering both TCRalpha and TCRbeta chains. TCRs were amplified with Phusion for 15 to 20 PCR cycles, with a constant-region primer paired with the adapter attached to the V primers. The MessageAmp II aRNA Amplification Kit was used to amplify the isolated mRNA, with in vitro transcription run for more than 15 hours at 37 degrees C. The Dynabeads mRNA DIRECT Purification Kit was used to isolate the mRNA for TCR sequencing. Indexed Illumina adapters were added in a second Phusion PCR of around 27 cycles, and the PCR products were purified with AMPure XP beads. As for the original processing: Custom Perl scripts pooled TCR sequences encoding the same protein, removed out-of-frame sequences and computed each clonotype's abundance. Any TCR sequence supported by only a single read was excluded from analysis. Repertoire metrics included Shannon entropy, Gini index, clonality, richness, and frequency of TCRs shared between repertoires. TCRdb reprocessed the public reads (quality trimming at Q25 with fastp, clone calling with MiXCR) and kept in-frame beta chains. Every distinct CDR3 protein forms one entry, paired with its most common genes and DNA. The V and J calls were determined by TCRdb, not by the authors. The sample table lists around 58,000 distinct CDR3 sequences, under 30% of them with a count of one. The top ten hold around 7% of the sample.

Including cysteine and phenylalanine, the CDR3 has 18 amino acids. The entry retains the CDR3 DNA only, 54 bases that are in frame from base 1. The germline V gene gives CDR1 as MNHEY and CDR2 as SVGEGT. Relative to germline, V is 5 bases shorter and J is 2 bases shorter, with 22 bases between their ends. The sequence came from a male donor with prostate cancer. Sequencing was performed on PBMCs, taken after low-dose radiotherapy plus immunotherapy. The chain is assembled from TRBV6-2 or TRBV6-3 and TRBJ2-1, with a weak D call of TRBD2 (7 bases match). This receptor has the CDR3 CASSQGGVTAFTYNEQFF. The DNA sequence is given as TGTGCCAGCAGTCAAGGGGGGGTGACAGCCTTCACCTACAATGAGCAGTTCTTC.